This TCR beta chain comes out of a study of T cells in Graves' hyperthyroidism and ophthalmopathy. Amplified TCR beta CDR3 regions came from RNA transcripts. First-round RT-PCR of the TCR CDR3 relied on the HTBI primer set. TCRdb re-analysed the multiplex PCR reads in MiXCR, keeping a single row per CDR3 protein. The table has roughly 500,000 distinct CDR3 sequences, 40% to 55% seen once. The V end lost 0 bases, the J end lost 7 bases, and 13 bases lay between the germline ends. Germline CDR1 is MNHEY and CDR2 is SVGAGI. The CDR3 runs 15 residues. Sequencing input: peripheral blood or thyroid tissue (not recorded which). J is TRBJ1-5 and V is TRBV6-5; D perhaps matches TRBD1 (5 bases). This TCR was recovered from an adult woman with Graves' disease, either hyperthyroidism or ophthalmopathy (not recorded which). The CDR3 nucleotides read TGTGCCAGCAGTTACTCGTGGGGCGCCGGGCAGCCCCAGCATTTT. Translating gives CASSYSWGAGQPQHF.